The entry below describes one T cell receptor beta chain. This entry comes from a study of blood T cell repertoires in COVID-19. Study context: The United States, Italy and Spain provided the acute and convalescent COVID-19 samples. Sources were T cells, B-cell-depleted T cells, or PBMCs; the material itself was cDNA or gDNA.

In germline, CDR1 is LNHDA, CDR2 SQIVND (reference sequence). CDR3 length equals 14 residues. V shed 6 bases and J shed 0 bases, with 11 bases lying between them. Methods used by the authors: How many nucleated cells were present was estimated from reference gene primer amplification. TCRdb keeps only in-frame clones here, not all; method: immunoSEQ multiplex PCR. The DNA gave D and trimming, while V, J and clone size come from that table. The sample holds more than 95,000 clones, about four fifths seen once. The gene calls are TRBV19 and TRBJ1-1; no reliable D call. The receptor comes from a woman in her 70s with acute or convalescent COVID-19. The sequencing input was peripheral blood. CDR3 sequence reads: CASRAREMNTEAFF. CDR3 DNA sequence: TGTGCCAGTAGAGCGAGGGAGATGAACACTGAAGCTTTCTTT.